Each of the 30 T cell receptor beta chains below was sequenced from the same sample in a study of T cell clonality in common variable immunodeficiency. TCRdb's table, derived via immunoSEQ multiplex PCR, lists solely in-frame clones and lacks some. The sample yields around 40,000 clones, without any singletons. The sample was peripheral blood mononuclear cells. The receptors were sampled from a person aged 18 to 75 in good health.

Many counts were recorded for this clone. The CDR3 extends 3 residues past the end of the read, so its final part is completed from the germline J gene. V usage is TRBV19 and J usage is TRBJ2-7; 11 bases are shared with TRBD2. The V segment lost 1 base and the J segment 6 bases; nucleotides outside the gene matches: 8. The CDR3 is 16 amino acids. Germline assignment: CDR1 LNHDA and CDR2 SQIVND (reference sequence). The CDR3 sequence is CASSIGTSGSSVEQYF. CDR3 DNA, as far as it was read: TGTGCCAGTAGTATAGGAACTAGCGGGAGCTCTGTCGAG.

Many counts were recorded for this clone. The read falls 3 residues short of the CDR3 end, and the missing part is taken from the germline J gene. The genes are TRBV5-4 and TRBJ2-2, with 12 bases matching TRBD2. V lost 4 bases to trimming and J lost 5 bases; unmatched junction nucleotides: 3. CDR3 length: 15 amino acids. Germline lookup yields CDR1 SGHNT and CDR2 YYREEE (reference sequence). CDR3 protein: CASSLGLAGTGELFF. The part of the CDR3 DNA that was read is TGTGCCAGCAGCCTGGGACTAGCGGGTACCGGGGAG.

The sample holds many counts of this clone. The CDR3 DNA, read in part, is TGCGCCAGCAGCTTGGGACAGCAATACAATGAG. This gives the protein CASSLGQQYNE. From start to end, the CDR3 is CASSLGQQYNEQFF. The chain combines TRBV5-1 with TRBJ2-1; maybe TRBD1 (5 bases). The read gets to within 3 residues of the CDR3 end, and the germline J gene fills in the rest. Germline CDR1 is SGHRS and CDR2 is YFSETQ. The CDR3 covers 14 residues. V shed 0 bases and J shed 4 bases, with 8 bases lying between them.

This clone occurred many times. The CDR3 goes on 3 residues after the read ends, and that part is filled in from the germline J gene. The chain has TRBV20-1 and TRBJ2-7, with TRBD2 matching 8 bases. V dropped 7 bases and J dropped 2; count of bases not matched to a gene: 10. The CDR3 is made up of 14 amino acids. The germline V gene encodes CDR1 DFQATT and CDR2 SNEGSKA (reference sequence). CDR3 bases read: TGCAGTGTAGTTAAACTAGCGGACGCCTACGAG. This codes for CSVVKLADAYE. The CDR3 in its entirety is CSVVKLADAYEQYF.

This clone was seen ten or more times. Coverage ceases 3 residues before the CDR3 finishes, and the germline J gene fills in the end. V usage is TRBV5-1 and J usage is TRBJ2-2; weak D call: TRBD2 (6 bases). Germline CDR1 is SGHRS and CDR2 is YFSETQ. This CDR3 spans 15 amino acids. V lost 4 bases and J lost 6, with 16 bases in between. This chain's CDR3 is CASSGRDFNAGELFF. The CDR3 DNA, read in part, is TGCGCCAGCAGCGGCCGGGACTTCAACGCCGGGGAG.

This clone was recorded at least ten times. The read comes to an end 3 residues before the CDR3 does, leaving the germline J gene to fill in the end. The chain combines TRBV2 with TRBJ1-1; no reliable D call. The length of the CDR3 is 13 residues. Germline assignment: CDR1 SNHLY and CDR2 FYNNEI. Trimming took 2 bases from V and 6 from J, leaving 10 bases between them. CDR3 amino acids: CASSEQEGAEAFF. The DNA read from the CDR3 is TGTGCCAGCAGTGAACAAGAGGGCGCTGAA.

This clone was seen many times. The DNA ends 3 residues before the CDR3 does, and the rest of the CDR3 is filled in from the germline J gene. V usage is TRBV19 and J usage is TRBJ1-3; D is unclear. This CDR3 is built from 19 residues. The V end was cut by 2 bases, the J end by 3 bases, with 23 bases between. The germline gives CDR1 LNHDA, CDR2 SQIVND (reference sequence). CDR3 amino acids: CASSIRTGAGDRIGNTIYF. The CDR3 DNA, read in part, is TGTGCCAGTAGTATAAGAACGGGCGCGGGAGATCGGATTGGAAACACC.

This clone was seen ten or more times. The DNA ends 3 residues before the CDR3 does, and the rest of the CDR3 is filled in from the germline J gene. The chain couples TRBV20-1 to TRBJ2-1, with TRBD2 identical over 11 bases. Germline lookup yields CDR1 DFQATT and CDR2 SNEGSKA (reference sequence). After removal of 3 bases from V and 4 bases from J, the junction contained 5 bases not matched to a gene. The length of the CDR3 is 15 residues. The sequenced part of the CDR3 DNA is TGCAGTGCTAGGGGGACTAGCGGTTTGTACAATGAG. The encoded protein is CSARGTSGLYNE. The full CDR3 protein reads CSARGTSGLYNEQFF.

This clone turned up a few times. The read halts 3 residues ahead of the CDR3 end, with the missing end drawn from the germline J gene. This chain uses TRBV5-1 with TRBJ2-7, with D possibly being TRBD1 (7 bases). Germline CDR1 and CDR2: SGHRS and YFSETQ. The V gene lost 4 bases and the J gene lost 3 bases, with 23 bases spanning the gap. This CDR3 is 17 amino acids long. The part of the CDR3 DNA that was read is TGCGCCAGCAGCCGGGACTCAGTGGGGGCAGGGGGCTACGAG. This gives the protein CASSRDSVGAGGYE. The whole CDR3 sequence is CASSRDSVGAGGYEQYF. Looking up the rest from reference TRBV5-1 and TRBJ2-7 gives the full variable domain: KAGVTQTPRYLIKTRGQQVTLSCSPISGHRSVSWYQQTPGQGLQFLFEYFSETQRNKGNFPGRFSGRQFSNSRSEMNVSTLELGDSALYLCASSRDSVGAGGYEQYFGPGTRLTVT.

This clone was observed many times. The CDR3 end lies 3 residues beyond the end of the read and is filled in from the germline J gene. The gene calls are TRBV19 and TRBJ1-2; D not resolved. V lost 3 bases and J 6 bases, leaving 14 bases between the germline ends. The CDR3 runs to 14 residues. CDR1 and CDR2 from the germline V gene are LNHDA and SQIVND (reference sequence). The sequenced part of the CDR3 DNA is TGTGCCAGTAGTATTGTCCCGCGACAAAATGGC. It is translated as CASSIVPRQNG. The full CDR3 reads CASSIVPRQNGYTF.

In this sample, this clone turned up many times. The read ends 3 residues before the CDR3 terminus; that terminus is restored from the germline J gene. V is TRBV9 and J is TRBJ2-5; D possibly corresponds to TRBD2 (6 bases). CDR3 length: 15 amino acids. V was shortened by 0 bases and J by 5 bases, with 14 bases between the two germline ends. Looked up from germline, CDR1 is SGDLS and CDR2 is YYNGEE. The covered CDR3 bases are TGTGCCAGCAGCGTAGATCCAGCGGGCGGTGAGACC. The encoded protein is CASSVDPAGGET. The CDR3 reads in full as CASSVDPAGGETQYF.

This clone has at least ten counts. The CDR3 goes on 3 residues after the read ends, and that part is filled in from the germline J gene. The rearrangement joins TRBV12-3 or TRBV12-4 to TRBJ2-2, with D perhaps matching TRBD1 (5 bases). The CDR3 consists of 15 residues. Trimming shortened V by 6 bases and J by 1 base, and 12 bases separated the two germline ends. The sequenced part of the CDR3 DNA is TGTGCCAGCAGACTGGGGCTCCAGAACACCGGGGAG. Residues: CASRLGLQNTGE. The entire CDR3 protein reads CASRLGLQNTGELFF.

This clone was detected ten times or more. The CDR3 end falls 3 residues outside the read, so it is completed with the germline J gene. The chain is built from TRBV7-2 and TRBJ2-1; a possible D gene is TRBD2 (5 bases). The V gene lost 5 bases and the J gene lost 6 bases, with 11 bases spanning the gap. The CDR3 is made up of 13 amino acids. Germline-derived CDR1 and CDR2 are SGHTA and FQGNSA. CDR3 in amino acids: CASSLRTGNEQFF. The DNA read from the CDR3 is TGTGCCAGCAGCCTTCGGACTGGCAATGAG.

This clone was picked up many times. The CDR3 end lies 3 residues beyond the end of the read and is filled in from the germline J gene. The chain couples TRBV7-8 to TRBJ1-2, with 7 positions matching TRBD1. The CDR3 is made up of 17 amino acids. The germline gives CDR1 SGHVS, CDR2 FQNEAQ. With V trimmed by 5 bases and J by 0 bases, 12 bases remained unmatched. CDR3 DNA (partial): TGTGCCAGCAGCCAAAAGAGACAGGGACGAACTAACTATGGC. Protein product: CASSQKRQGRTNYG. The complete CDR3 reads CASSQKRQGRTNYGYTF.

The table lists this clone with many counts. The read gets to within 3 residues of the CDR3 end, and the germline J gene fills in the rest. The chain employs TRBV20-1 and TRBJ2-3, with 7 bases aligning to TRBD2. V dropped 6 bases and J dropped 0; count of bases not matched to a gene: 6. There are 14 residues in the CDR3. The V gene's germline CDR1 is DFQATT and CDR2 SNEGSKA (reference sequence). The CDR3: CSAPSGTSTDTQYF. CDR3 DNA, as far as it was read: TGCAGTGCCCCAAGCGGGACTAGCACAGATACG.

This clone occurred many times. From the germline J gene comes the end of the CDR3, since the read stops 3 residues before it. The chain couples TRBV7-2 to TRBJ1-3; D not certain. V lost 0 bases, J lost 2 bases, and 5 bases lay in between. The CDR3 covers 14 residues. Looked up from germline, CDR1 is SGHTA and CDR2 is FQGNSA. The sequenced part of the CDR3 DNA is TGTGCCAGCAGCTTAGCGCACACTGGAAACACC. Amino acid sequence: CASSLAHTGNT. The full CDR3 protein is CASSLAHTGNTIYF.

This clone was recorded at least ten times. The CDR3 extends 3 residues past the end of the read, so its final part is completed from the germline J gene. The J gene is TRBJ2-7, the V gene TRBV14; 11 positions agree with TRBD1. J was trimmed by 3 bases and V by 1 base; bases with no gene match: 14. This CDR3 has 19 amino acids. CDR1 and CDR2 (germline): SGHDN, FVKESK. CDR3 DNA (partial): TGTGCCAGCAGCCAAGGGCGGGGACAGGGGGTTCATAAGAACTACGAG. It translates to CASSQGRGQGVHKNYE. The full CDR3 protein reads CASSQGRGQGVHKNYEQYF.

The table lists this clone with many counts. The sequenced fragment ends 3 residues before the CDR3 boundary, so the rest is inferred from the germline J gene. This sequence joins TRBV19 and TRBJ2-1, with 8 bases identical to TRBD2. CDR1 and CDR2 (germline): LNHDA, SQIVND (reference sequence). The CDR3 spans 15 residues. V lost 3 bases to trimming and J lost 4 bases; unmatched junction nucleotides: 5. The part of the CDR3 DNA that was read is TGTGCCAGTAGTATGAGGCGGGGGGATTACAATGAG. The encoded protein is CASSMRRGDYNE. The whole CDR3 sequence is CASSMRRGDYNEQFF.

This clone was recorded at least ten times. The DNA ends 3 residues before the CDR3 does, and the rest of the CDR3 is filled in from the germline J gene. This chain connects TRBV5-1 to TRBJ2-7; 7 bases match TRBD1. This CDR3 has 14 amino acids. Germline V gene sequence: CDR1 SGHRS, CDR2 YFSETQ. Germline trimming cut 5 bases from V and 1 base from J; bases unmatched to any gene: 6. The CDR3 protein is CASRAGTVSYEQYF. The covered CDR3 bases are TGCGCCAGCAGGGCCGGGACAGTTTCCTACGAG.

The sample holds many counts of this clone. The observed sequence ends 3 residues before the CDR3 terminus, with the missing tail filled in from the germline J gene. The genes are TRBV20-1 and TRBJ2-7; no clear D. Germline assignment: CDR1 DFQATT and CDR2 SNEGSKA (reference sequence). The V gene lost 3 bases and the J gene lost 1 base, with 10 bases spanning the gap. There are 13 residues in the CDR3. The sequenced part of the CDR3 DNA is TGCAGTGCTAGGCTTCTGCGTTCCTACGAG. Translation gives CSARLLRSYE. In full, the CDR3 is CSARLLRSYEQYF.

This clone was observed many times. Coverage ceases 3 residues before the CDR3 finishes, and the germline J gene fills in the end. The genes are TRBV30 and TRBJ1-2; 7 positions match TRBD1. Trimming removed 4 bases from V and 3 bases from J; junction bases left unmatched: 5. Germline assignment: CDR1 GTSNPN and CDR2 SVGIG (reference sequence). The CDR3 has 13 residues. CDR3 sequence reads: CAWKDRSYYGYTF. The part of the CDR3 DNA that was read is TGTGCCTGGAAGGACAGGTCTTACTATGGC. Looking up the rest from reference TRBV30 and TRBJ1-2 gives the full variable domain: SQTIHQWPATLVQPVGSPLSLECTVEGTSNPNLYWYRQAAGRGLQLLFYSVGIGQISSEVPQNLSASRPQDRQFILSSKKLLLSDSGFYLCAWKDRSYYGYTFGSGTRLTVV.

This clone was observed at least ten times. From the germline J gene comes the end of the CDR3, since the read stops 3 residues before it. The chain carries TRBV19 and TRBJ2-1, with TRBD1 matching 8 bases. This CDR3 comprises 14 residues. The germline V gene has CDR1 LNHDA and CDR2 SQIVND (reference sequence). V lost 8 bases and J lost 0; bases outside the gene matches: 3. CDR3: CASHTGGSYNEQFF. The covered CDR3 bases are TGTGCCAGTCATACAGGGGGCTCCTACAATGAG.

About this clone itself: The read ends 3 residues early relative to the CDR3; the germline J gene fills the gap. V gene TRBV7-8 combines with J gene TRBJ2-7, with D possibly TRBD1 on 5 matching bases. This CDR3 spans 12 amino acids. Germline CDR1 is SGHVS and CDR2 is FQNEAQ. V was trimmed by 5 bases and J by 5 bases, leaving 10 bases between them. The CDR3 sequence is CASSLDSNEQYF. Incomplete CDR3 DNA: TGTGCCAGCAGCCTCGACAGTAACGAG. The full variable domain, completed using reference TRBV7-8 and TRBJ2-7, is GAGVSQSPRYKVAKRGQDVALRCDPISGHVSLFWYQQALGQGPEFLTYFQNEAQLDKSGLPSDRFFAERPEGSVSTLKIQRTQQEDSAVYLCASSLDSNEQYFGPGTRLTVT.

This clone has a count of ten or more. The read ends 3 residues early relative to the CDR3; the germline J gene fills the gap. The V gene is TRBV19, the J gene TRBJ2-7, with D possibly being TRBD1 (7 bases). The germline gives CDR1 LNHDA, CDR2 SQIVND (reference sequence). V was pared by 3 bases and J by 3 bases, with 18 bases between. The CDR3 length is 16 residues. The DNA read from the CDR3 is TGTGCCAGTAGTATGGACGGGGGACAGATATACTACGAG. Translation gives CASSMDGGQIYYE. The full CDR3 protein reads CASSMDGGQIYYEQYF.

Note on this clone: Read coverage stops 3 residues before the CDR3 terminus; the germline J gene supplies the remainder. The rearrangement joins TRBV7-8 to TRBJ2-4, with D perhaps matching TRBD1 (7 bases). There are 13 residues in the CDR3. The germline V gene has CDR1 SGHVS and CDR2 FQNEAQ. The part of the CDR3 DNA that was read is TGTGCCAGCAGCCCAGGGGGGAACCGTGGT. It yields the protein CASSPGGNRG. Given in full, the CDR3 is CASSPGGNRGQYF.

This clone came up a few times. The read comes to an end 3 residues before the CDR3 does, leaving the germline J gene to fill in the end. J is TRBJ1-2 and V is TRBV6-1; no reliable D call. Germline values: CDR1 MNHNS, CDR2 SASEGT. This CDR3 region has 15 residues. The sequenced CDR3 bases are TGTGCCAGCAGTGAACTAGCGGGAGGGCCAGATACC. It encodes CASSELAGGPDT. The whole CDR3 protein is CASSELAGGPDTYTF.

This clone was detected many times. Coverage ceases 3 residues before the CDR3 finishes, and the germline J gene fills in the end. V and J are TRBV20-1 and TRBJ1-2, with no clear D. CDR1 and CDR2 from the germline V gene are DFQATT and SNEGSKA (reference sequence). The CDR3 is 15 residues long. Deletions cut 1 base from V and 0 bases from J, with 12 bases between. CDR3 bases read: TGCAGTGCTAGAGGGGCAACAGAAACTAACTATGGC. Translation gives CSARGATETNYG. The CDR3 in full is CSARGATETNYGYTF.

Regarding this clone: Read sequence stops 3 residues before the CDR3 end, and the germline J gene provides the missing end. This chain connects TRBV10-2 to TRBJ2-2; a weak D match, TRBD1 (6 bases). CDR1 and CDR2 from the germline V gene are WSHSY and SAAADI. There are 14 residues in the CDR3. Trimming removed 7 bases at V and 5 bases at J, with 14 bases between. The CDR3 here is CASIPTGSTGELFF. The sequenced part of the CDR3 DNA is TGCGCCAGCATCCCCACAGGGTCAACCGGGGAG.

This clone was counted at least ten times. The read is 3 residues too short to cover the CDR3 end, so that end is filled in from the germline J gene. The V and J genes are TRBV28 and TRBJ2-3; D possibly uses TRBD1 or TRBD2 (5 bases each). The CDR3 runs 15 residues. V gave up 10 bases and J gave up 2 bases, with 19 bases separating them. CDR1 is MDHEN, CDR2 SYDVKM, per germline. The CDR3 bases that were read are TGTGCCACCTCCCCCCACGAGGGGTTCACAGATACG. It encodes CATSPHEGFTDT. The complete CDR3 protein is CATSPHEGFTDTQYF.

Ten or more counts support this clone. The read terminates 3 residues before the CDR3 end, so the remaining end is supplied by the germline J gene. The J gene is TRBJ1-2, the V gene TRBV18, with 9 bases aligning to TRBD1. CDR1 KGHSH and CDR2 LQKENI come from the germline V gene. This CDR3 comprises 14 residues. CDR3 bases read: TGTGCCAGCTCACCGATGGACAGGGGCGGCGGC. Amino acid sequence: CASSPMDRGGG. The full CDR3 protein is CASSPMDRGGGYTF.